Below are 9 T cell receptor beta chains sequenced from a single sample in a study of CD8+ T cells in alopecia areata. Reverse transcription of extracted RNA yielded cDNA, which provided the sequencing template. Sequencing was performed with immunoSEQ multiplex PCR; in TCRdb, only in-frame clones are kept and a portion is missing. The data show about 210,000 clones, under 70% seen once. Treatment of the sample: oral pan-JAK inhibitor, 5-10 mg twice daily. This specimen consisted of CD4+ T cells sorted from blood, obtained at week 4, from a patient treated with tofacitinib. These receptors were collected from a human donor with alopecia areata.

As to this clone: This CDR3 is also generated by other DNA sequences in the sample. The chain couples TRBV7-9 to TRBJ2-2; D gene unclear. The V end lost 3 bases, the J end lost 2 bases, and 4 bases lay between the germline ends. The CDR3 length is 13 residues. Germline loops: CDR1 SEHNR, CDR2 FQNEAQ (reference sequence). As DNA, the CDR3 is TGTGCCAGCAGCTTTGGTAACACCGGGGAGCTGTTTTTT. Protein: CASSFGNTGELFF.

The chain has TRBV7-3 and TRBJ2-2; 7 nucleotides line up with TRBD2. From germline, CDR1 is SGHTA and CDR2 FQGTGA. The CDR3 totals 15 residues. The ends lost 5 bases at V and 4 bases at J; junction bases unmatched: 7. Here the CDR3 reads CASSPPGGSTGELFF. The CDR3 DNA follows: TGTGCCAGCAGCCCTCCCGGGGGGAGCACCGGGGAGCTGTTTTTT.

The CDR3 region has the DNA TGTGCCAGTAGTATAGCCGATACCTACGAGCAGTACTTC. Translated, it gives CASSIADTYEQYF. This sequence joins TRBV19 and TRBJ2-7, with D uncertain. CDR3 size: 13 residues. Trimming took 1 base from V and 2 from J, leaving 6 bases between them. Germline assignment: CDR1 LNHDA and CDR2 SQIVND (reference sequence).

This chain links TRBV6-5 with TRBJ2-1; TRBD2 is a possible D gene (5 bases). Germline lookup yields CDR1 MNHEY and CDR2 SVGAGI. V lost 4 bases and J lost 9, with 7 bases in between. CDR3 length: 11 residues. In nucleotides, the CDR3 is TGTGCCAGCAGTTCGGGGTTTGAGCAGTTCTTC. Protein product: CASSSGFEQFF.

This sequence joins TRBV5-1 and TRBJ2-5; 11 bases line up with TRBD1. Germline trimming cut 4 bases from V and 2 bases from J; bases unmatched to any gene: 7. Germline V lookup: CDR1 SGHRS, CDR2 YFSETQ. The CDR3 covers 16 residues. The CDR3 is CASSPGTGGFQETQYF. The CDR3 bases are TGCGCCAGCAGCCCCGGGACAGGGGGATTTCAAGAGACCCAGTACTTC.

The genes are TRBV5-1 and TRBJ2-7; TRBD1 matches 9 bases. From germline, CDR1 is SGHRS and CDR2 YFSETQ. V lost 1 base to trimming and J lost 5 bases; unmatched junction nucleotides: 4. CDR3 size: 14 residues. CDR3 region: CASSLRQGVDEQYF. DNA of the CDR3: TGCGCCAGCAGCTTGCGACAGGGGGTCGACGAGCAGTACTTC.

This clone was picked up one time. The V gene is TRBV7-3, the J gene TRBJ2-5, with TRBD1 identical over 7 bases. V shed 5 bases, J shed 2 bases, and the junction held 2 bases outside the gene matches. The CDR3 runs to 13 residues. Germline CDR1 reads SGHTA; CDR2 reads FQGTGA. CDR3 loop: CASSRDSQETQYF. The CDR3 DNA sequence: TGTGCCAGCAGCCGGGACAGTCAAGAGACCCAGTACTTC.

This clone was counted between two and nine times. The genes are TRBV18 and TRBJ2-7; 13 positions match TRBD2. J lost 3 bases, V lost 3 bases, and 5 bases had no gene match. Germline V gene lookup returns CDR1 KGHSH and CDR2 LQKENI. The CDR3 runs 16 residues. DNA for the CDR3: TGTGCCAGCTCACCGCAGAGGACTAGCGGGGGCTACGAGCAGTACTTC. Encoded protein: CASSPQRTSGGYEQYF.

The CDR3 coding sequence is TGTGCCAATAGCGGGGGGGCACCCACAGATACGCAGTATTTT. Protein product: CANSGGAPTDTQYF. The chain has TRBV10-3 and TRBJ2-3; 11 bases match TRBD2. The trim removed 10 bases at V and 2 bases at J, leaving 5 bases unmatched. Germline-derived CDR1 and CDR2 are ENHRY and SYGVKD. CDR3 length equals 14 residues.